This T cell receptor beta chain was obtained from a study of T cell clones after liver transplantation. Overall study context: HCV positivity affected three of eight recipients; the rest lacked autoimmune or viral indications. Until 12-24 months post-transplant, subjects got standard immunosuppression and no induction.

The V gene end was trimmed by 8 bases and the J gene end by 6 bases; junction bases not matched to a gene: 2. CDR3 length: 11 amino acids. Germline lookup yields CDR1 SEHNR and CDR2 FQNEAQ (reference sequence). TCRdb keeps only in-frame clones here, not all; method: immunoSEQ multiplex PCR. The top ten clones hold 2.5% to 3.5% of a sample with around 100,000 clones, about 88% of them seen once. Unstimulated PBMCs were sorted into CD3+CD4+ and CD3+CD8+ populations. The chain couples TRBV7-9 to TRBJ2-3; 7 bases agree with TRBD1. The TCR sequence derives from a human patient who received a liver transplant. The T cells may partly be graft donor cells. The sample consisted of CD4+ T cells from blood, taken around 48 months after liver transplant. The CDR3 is CASQGEDTQYF. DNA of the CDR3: TGTGCCAGCCAGGGGGAGGATACGCAGTATTTT.